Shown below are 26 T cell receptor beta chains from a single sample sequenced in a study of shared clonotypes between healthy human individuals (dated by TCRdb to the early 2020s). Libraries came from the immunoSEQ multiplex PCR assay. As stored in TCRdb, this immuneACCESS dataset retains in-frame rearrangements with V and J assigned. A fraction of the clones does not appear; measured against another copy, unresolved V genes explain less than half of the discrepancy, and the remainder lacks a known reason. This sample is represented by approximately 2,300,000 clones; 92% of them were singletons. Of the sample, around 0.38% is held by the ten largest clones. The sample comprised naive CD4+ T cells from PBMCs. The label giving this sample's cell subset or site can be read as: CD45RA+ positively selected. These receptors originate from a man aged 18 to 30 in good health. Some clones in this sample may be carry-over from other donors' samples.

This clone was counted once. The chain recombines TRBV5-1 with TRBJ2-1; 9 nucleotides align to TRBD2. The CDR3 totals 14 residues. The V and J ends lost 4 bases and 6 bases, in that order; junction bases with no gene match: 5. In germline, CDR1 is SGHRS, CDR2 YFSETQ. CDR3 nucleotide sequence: TGCGCCAGCAGCCGTAGCGGGGGAACCAATGAGCAGTTCTTC. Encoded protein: CASSRSGGTNEQFF.

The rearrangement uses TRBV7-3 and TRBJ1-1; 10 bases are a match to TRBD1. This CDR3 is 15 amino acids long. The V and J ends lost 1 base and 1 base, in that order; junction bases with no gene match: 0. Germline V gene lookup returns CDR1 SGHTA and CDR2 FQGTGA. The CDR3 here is CASSLRDRGNTEAFF. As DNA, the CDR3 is TGTGCCAGCAGCTTAAGGGACAGGGGGAACACTGAAGCTTTCTTT.

The DNA of the CDR3 is TGTGCCAGCACCTTTCGGAGGGGCTCCTACAATGAGCAGTTCTTC. Residues: CASTFRRGSYNEQFF. V gene TRBV11-2 combines with J gene TRBJ2-1, with D maybe TRBD2 (6 bases). With 7 bases removed from V and 0 bases from J, the gap between germline ends came to 13 bases. This CDR3 has 15 amino acids. Per the germline V gene, CDR1 is SGHAT and CDR2 is FQNNGV.

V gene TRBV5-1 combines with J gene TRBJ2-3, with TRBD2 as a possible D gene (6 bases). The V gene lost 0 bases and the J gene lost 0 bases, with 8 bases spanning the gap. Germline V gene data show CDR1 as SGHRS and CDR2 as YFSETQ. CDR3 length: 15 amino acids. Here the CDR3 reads CASSLERASTDTQYF. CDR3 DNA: TGCGCCAGCAGCTTGGAGCGGGCTAGCACAGATACGCAGTATTTT.

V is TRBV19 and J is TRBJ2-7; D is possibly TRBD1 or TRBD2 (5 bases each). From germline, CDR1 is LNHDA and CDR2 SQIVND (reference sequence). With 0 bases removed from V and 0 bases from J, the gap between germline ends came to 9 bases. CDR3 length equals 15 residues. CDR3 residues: CASSIDRGTSYEQYF. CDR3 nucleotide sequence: TGTGCCAGTAGTATAGATCGGGGCACCTCCTACGAGCAGTACTTC. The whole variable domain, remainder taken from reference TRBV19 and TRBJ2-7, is DGGITQSPKYLFRKEGQNVTLSCEQNLNHDAMYWYRQDPGQGLRLIYYSQIVNDFQKGDIAEGYSVSREKKESFPLTVTSAQKNPTAFYLCASSIDRGTSYEQYFGPGTRLTVT.

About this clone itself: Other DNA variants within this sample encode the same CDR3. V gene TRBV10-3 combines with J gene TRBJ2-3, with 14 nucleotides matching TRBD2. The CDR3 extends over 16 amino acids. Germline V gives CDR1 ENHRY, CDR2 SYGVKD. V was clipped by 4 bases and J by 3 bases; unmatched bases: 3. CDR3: CAISAGTSGSTDTQYF. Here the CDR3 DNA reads TGTGCCATCAGTGCGGGGACTAGCGGGAGTACAGATACGCAGTATTTT.

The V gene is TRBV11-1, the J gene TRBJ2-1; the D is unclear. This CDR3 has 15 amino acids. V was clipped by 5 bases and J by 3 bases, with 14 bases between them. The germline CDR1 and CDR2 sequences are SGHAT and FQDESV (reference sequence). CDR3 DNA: TGTGCCAGCAGCCACCACGAGGTTGGCTACAATGAGCAGTTCTTC. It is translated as CASSHHEVGYNEQFF.

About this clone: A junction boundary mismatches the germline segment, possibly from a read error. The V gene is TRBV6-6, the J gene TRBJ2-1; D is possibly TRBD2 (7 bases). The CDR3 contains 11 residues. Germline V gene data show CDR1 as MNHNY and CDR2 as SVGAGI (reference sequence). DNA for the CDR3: TGCTCCGGGGGGCAGAGGGGTGAGCAGTTCTTC. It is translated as CSGGQRGEQFF.

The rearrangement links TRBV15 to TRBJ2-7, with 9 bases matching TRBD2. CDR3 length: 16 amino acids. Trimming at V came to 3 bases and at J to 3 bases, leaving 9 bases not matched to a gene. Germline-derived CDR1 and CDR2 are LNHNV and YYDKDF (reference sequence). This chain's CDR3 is CATSSQTSGSYYEQYF. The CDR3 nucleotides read TGTGCCACCAGCAGCCAAACTAGCGGGTCCTACTACGAGCAGTACTTC.

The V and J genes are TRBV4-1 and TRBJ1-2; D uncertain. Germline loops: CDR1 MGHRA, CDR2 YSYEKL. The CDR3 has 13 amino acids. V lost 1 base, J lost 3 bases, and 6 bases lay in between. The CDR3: CASSQGGDYGYTF. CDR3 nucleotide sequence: TGCGCCAGCAGCCAAGGCGGGGACTATGGCTACACCTTC.

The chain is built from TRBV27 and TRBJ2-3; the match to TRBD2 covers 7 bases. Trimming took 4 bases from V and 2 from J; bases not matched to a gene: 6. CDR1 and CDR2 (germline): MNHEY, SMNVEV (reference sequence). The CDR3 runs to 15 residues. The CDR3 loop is CASSSRELITDTQYF. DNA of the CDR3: TGTGCCAGCAGTTCGCGGGAGCTTATCACAGATACGCAGTATTTT.

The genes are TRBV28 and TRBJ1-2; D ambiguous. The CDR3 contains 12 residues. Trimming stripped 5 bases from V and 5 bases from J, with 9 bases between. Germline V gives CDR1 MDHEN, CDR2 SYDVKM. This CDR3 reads CASSAPQYGYTF. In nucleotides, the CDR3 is TGTGCCAGCAGTGCCCCCCAATATGGCTACACCTTC.

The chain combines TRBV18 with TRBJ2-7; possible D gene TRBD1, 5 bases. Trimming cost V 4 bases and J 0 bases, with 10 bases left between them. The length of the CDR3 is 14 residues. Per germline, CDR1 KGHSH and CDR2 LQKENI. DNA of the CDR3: TGTGCCAGCTCACTGGACATTAGCTCCTACGAGCAGTACTTC. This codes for CASSLDISSYEQYF.

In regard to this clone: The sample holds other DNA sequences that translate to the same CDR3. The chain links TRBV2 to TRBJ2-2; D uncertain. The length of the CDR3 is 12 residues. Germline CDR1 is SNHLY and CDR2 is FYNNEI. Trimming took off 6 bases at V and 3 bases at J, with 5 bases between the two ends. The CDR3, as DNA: TGTGCCAGCAGCGTCGACACCGGGGAGCTGTTTTTT. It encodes CASSVDTGELFF. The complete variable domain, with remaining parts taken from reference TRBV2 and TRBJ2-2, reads EPEVTQTPSHQVTQMGQEVILRCVPISNHLYFYWYRQILGQKVEFLVSFYNNEISEKSEIFDDQFSVERPDGSNFTLKIRSTKLEDSAMYFCASSVDTGELFFGEGSRLTVL.

The CDR3 spells CASSLVGSPYGYTF. DNA for the CDR3: TGTGCCAGCAGCTTAGTTGGCAGCCCCTATGGCTACACCTTC. V and J are TRBV7-2 and TRBJ1-2; no definite D call. Germline values: CDR1 SGHTA, CDR2 FQGNSA. The CDR3 length is 14 residues. V was shortened by 1 base and J by 4 bases, with 10 bases between the two germline ends.

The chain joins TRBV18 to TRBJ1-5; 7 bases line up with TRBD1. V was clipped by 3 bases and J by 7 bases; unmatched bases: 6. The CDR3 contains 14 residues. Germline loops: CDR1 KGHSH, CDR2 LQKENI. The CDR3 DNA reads TGTGCCAGCTCACCCGGACAGGCGGGGCAGCCCCAGCATTTT. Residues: CASSPGQAGQPQHF.

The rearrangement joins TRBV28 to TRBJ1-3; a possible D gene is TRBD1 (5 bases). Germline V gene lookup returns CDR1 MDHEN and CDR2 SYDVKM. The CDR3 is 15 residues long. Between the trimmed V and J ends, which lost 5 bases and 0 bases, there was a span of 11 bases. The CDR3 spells CASSLGVFSGNTIYF. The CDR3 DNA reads TGTGCCAGCAGTCTAGGGGTTTTCTCTGGAAACACCATATATTTT.

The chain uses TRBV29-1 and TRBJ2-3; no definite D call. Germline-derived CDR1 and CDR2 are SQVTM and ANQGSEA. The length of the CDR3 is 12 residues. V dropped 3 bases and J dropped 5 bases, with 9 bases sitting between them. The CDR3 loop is CSVDLAGDTQYF. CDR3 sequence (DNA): TGCAGCGTTGATCTCGCCGGAGATACGCAGTATTTT.

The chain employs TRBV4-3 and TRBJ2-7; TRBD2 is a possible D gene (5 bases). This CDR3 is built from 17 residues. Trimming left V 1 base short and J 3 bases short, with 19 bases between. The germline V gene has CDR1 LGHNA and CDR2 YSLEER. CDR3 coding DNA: TGCGCCAGCAGCCAAGCTTTGTCCCGGACTCACCTCTACGAGCAGTACTTC. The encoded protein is CASSQALSRTHLYEQYF.

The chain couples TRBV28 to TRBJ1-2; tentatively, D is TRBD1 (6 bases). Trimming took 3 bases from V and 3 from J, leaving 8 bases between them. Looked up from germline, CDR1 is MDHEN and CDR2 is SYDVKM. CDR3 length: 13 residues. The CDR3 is CASSFEGDYGYTF. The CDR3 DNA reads TGTGCCAGCAGTTTCGAGGGGGACTATGGCTACACCTTC.

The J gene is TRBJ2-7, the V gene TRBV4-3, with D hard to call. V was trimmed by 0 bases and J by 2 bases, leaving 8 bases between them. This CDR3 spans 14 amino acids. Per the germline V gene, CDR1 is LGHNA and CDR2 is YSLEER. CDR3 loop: CASSQEWVTYEQYF. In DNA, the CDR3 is TGCGCCAGCAGCCAAGAGTGGGTAACCTACGAGCAGTACTTC.

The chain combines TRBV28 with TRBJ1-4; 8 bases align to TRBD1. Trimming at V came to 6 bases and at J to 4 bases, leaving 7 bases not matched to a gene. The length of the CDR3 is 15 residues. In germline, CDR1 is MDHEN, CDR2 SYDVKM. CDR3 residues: CASRTGGEGNEKLFF. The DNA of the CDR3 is TGTGCCAGCAGAACAGGGGGGGAGGGTAATGAAAAACTGTTTTTT.

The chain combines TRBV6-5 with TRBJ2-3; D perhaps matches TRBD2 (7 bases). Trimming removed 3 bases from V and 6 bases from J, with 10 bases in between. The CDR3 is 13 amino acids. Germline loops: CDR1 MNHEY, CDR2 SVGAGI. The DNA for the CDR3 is TGTGCCAGCAGTTATGGGGGGGCTGATACGCAGTATTTT. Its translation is CASSYGGADTQYF.

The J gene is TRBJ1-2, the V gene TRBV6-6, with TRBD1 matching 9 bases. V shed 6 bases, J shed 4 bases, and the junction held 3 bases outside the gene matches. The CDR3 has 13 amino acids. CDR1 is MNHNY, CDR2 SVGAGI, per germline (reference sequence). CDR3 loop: CASRPQGAYGYTF. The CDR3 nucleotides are TGTGCCAGCAGACCACAGGGGGCCTATGGCTACACCTTC.

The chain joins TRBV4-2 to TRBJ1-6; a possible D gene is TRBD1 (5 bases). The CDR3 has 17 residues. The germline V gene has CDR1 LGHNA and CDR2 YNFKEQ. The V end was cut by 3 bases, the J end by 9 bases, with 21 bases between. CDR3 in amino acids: CASSQRHGGGGGSPLHF. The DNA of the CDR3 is TGTGCCAGCAGCCAGAGGCACGGGGGAGGAGGAGGTTCACCCCTCCACTTT.

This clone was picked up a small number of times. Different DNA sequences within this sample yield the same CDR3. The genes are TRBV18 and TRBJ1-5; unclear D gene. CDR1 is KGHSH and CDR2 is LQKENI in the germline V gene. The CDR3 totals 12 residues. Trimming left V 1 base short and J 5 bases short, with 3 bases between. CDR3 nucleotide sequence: TGTGCCAGCTCACCACGGGATCAGCCCCAGCATTTT. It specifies CASSPRDQPQHF.